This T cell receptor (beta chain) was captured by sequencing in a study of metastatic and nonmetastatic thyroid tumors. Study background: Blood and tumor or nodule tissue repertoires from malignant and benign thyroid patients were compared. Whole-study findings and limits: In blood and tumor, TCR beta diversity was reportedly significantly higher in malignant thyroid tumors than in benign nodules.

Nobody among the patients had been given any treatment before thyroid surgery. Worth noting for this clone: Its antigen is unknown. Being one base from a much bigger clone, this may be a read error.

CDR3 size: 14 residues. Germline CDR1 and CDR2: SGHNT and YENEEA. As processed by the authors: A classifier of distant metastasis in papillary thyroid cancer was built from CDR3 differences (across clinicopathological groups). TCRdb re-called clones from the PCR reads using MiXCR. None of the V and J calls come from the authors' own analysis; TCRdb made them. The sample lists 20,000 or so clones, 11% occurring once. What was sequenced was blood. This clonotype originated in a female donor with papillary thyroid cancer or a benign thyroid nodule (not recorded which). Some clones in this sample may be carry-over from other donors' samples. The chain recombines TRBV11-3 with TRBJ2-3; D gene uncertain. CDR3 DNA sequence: TGTGCCAGCAGCTTAAACAGAGCCACAGATATGCAGTATTTT. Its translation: CASSLNRATDMQYF. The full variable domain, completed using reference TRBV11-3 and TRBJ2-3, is EAGVVQSPRYKIIEKKQPVAFWCNPISGHNTLYWYLQNLGQGPELLIRYENEEAVDDSQLPKDRFSAERLKGVDSTLKIQPAELGDSAVYLCASSLNRATDMQYFGPGTRLTVL.